This T cell receptor (beta chain) was recovered during a study of Graves' ophthalmopathy and Graves' hyperthyroidism (dated by TCRdb to 2016 to 2018). Study-wide context: Peripheral blood samples were taken at the time of initial diagnosis, before any treatment was given. A discovery set of 100 patients (around 45 ophthalmopathy, fewer than 60 stable hyperthyroidism) was enrolled to explore V-J signatures distinguishing ophthalmopathy from hyperthyroidism. The 100 discovery patients were divided at random into training and test sets in a 7:3 ratio. An independent validation cohort was composed of about 20 hyperthyroidism patients and roughly 16 patients who later progressed from hyperthyroidism to ophthalmopathy. In about six hyperthyroidism patients, T-cell repertoires of thyroid tissue and blood were compared. TCR beta repertoire signatures were used to distinguish Graves' ophthalmopathy from Graves' hyperthyroidism and to predict progression to ophthalmopathy. After sampling, hyperthyroidism patients received methimazole starting at 30 mg daily, and ophthalmopathy patients received high-dose intravenous methylprednisolone. In total, 135 blood samples were TCR-sequenced: approximately 40 ophthalmopathy, under 85 hyperthyroidism and some 17 hyperthyroidism-to-ophthalmopathy patients.

This clonotype has a count of ten or more. No antigen is known for it. Per-base qualities were not stored, and no clone one base away is much larger. Broader findings and caveats from the paper: In validation, the model predicted ophthalmopathy progression with 70.59% sensitivity and 72% to 80% specificity; about a dozen predicted patients were CT-confirmed with GO in a median of about 7.1 months. Sample size was not statistically predetermined, and group allocation was not concealed from the investigators. Most of the expanded thyroid clonotypes with a frequency above 0.001 were also detected in blood, and it was suggested that the thyroid immune response may be reflected by blood repertoires. The 13-signature model separated ophthalmopathy from stable hyperthyroidism with 85% to 90% sensitivity and 81.08% specificity in cross-validation, and 80%/75% in the test set.

For repertoire sequencing, the TCR beta CDR3 regions were amplified from RNA transcripts. The first round was an RT-PCR using HTBI primers with the Qiagen OneStep RT-PCR kit, and this first round was followed by a second-round multiplex PCR, then size selection and purification. The libraries underwent paired-end sequencing with 100 bp reads on an Illumina HiSeq2000. As for the original processing: SOAPnuke was used to process the reads, removing any read that contained adapters or uncalled bases, had a mean Phred below 15, or lacked an exact match to the constant primer or identifier. High-quality paired reads were merged with COPE v1.2.5. Unique nucleotide sequences were defined as clonotypes and aligned to IMGT TRB V, D and J references using MiTCR v1.1. Only V-J combinations with frequency above 0.0001 were analysed, covering over 98% of repertoires. For each V-J combination, a TCR clonal expansion and chaos score was defined as the ratio of F50 clonal expansion to chaos observed in the TCRdist matrix. Welch's t-statistics and random forest were used to reduce the features to roughly 14 V-J combinations, which were then used as input to a naive Bayes classifier. The similarity between thyroid and blood repertoires was quantified using the Morisita-Horn index. TCRdb reprocessed the public reads (quality trimming at Q25 with fastp, clone calling with MiXCR) and kept in-frame beta chains. Each entry is one CDR3 protein sequence, shown with its most common DNA and genes. For this entry, the V and J calls and clone size follow TCRdb and not the study's own pipeline. The sample profile shows approximately 210,000 distinct CDR3 sequences; less than 30% of them were found once. About 9.3% of the sample comes from the top ten.

V is cut by 4 bases and J by 0 bases, and the space between the germline ends is 10 bases. Reading the germline V gene gives CDR1 MNHEY and CDR2 SVGEGT. The CDR3 contains 14 residues, cysteine and phenylalanine counted. The kept DNA is CDR3 alone, 42 bases in frame from the first base. Ophthalmopathy patients were characterized by moderately to severely active disease, a Clinical Activity Score of at least 3, a NOSPECS grade of at least 4, and a disease duration under 3 months. Patients were excluded if they had other autoimmune diseases, uncontrolled infections, pregnancy or lactation. Diagnosis relied on clinical symptoms, serum thyroxine, TRAb, thyroid ultrasound and orbital computed tomography. Ficoll-Paque density gradient centrifugation was used to isolate PBMCs from 10 ml of fresh peripheral blood. Trizol reagent was used to extract the total RNA, and its quality was then checked on an Agilent 2100 Bioanalyzer.

Sequencing used peripheral blood. The receptor chain draws on TRBV6-2 or TRBV6-3 and TRBJ2-7, with the D call tentatively TRBD1 or TRBD2, each fitting 5 bases. The sequence came from a middle-aged man with Graves' ophthalmopathy. Donor details come from another sample of the same person, matched by shared clones. The base sequence is TGTGCCAGCAGTTGGGGGTGCCTCTCCTACGAGCAGTACTTC. This sequence encodes CASSWGCLSYEQYF.